Presented here are 32 T cell receptor beta chains from one specimen sequenced in a study of blood T cells in healthy people across ages. The second PCR ran about 6 to 11 cycles with a sample-barcoded 5' primer and J-beta primers. From the 5' RACE reads, TCRdb called clonotypes with MiXCR, one entry per CDR3 protein. The sample shows about 640,000 distinct CDR3 sequences, under 70% of them seen only once. The specimen was blood. The receptors shown here come from a man aged 55 to 70 in good health.

The table lists this clonotype with a few counts. This chain uses TRBV2 with TRBJ2-5; 10 bases align to TRBD2. The V and J ends lost 2 bases and 1 base, in that order; junction bases with no gene match: 1. The V gene's germline CDR1 is SNHLY and CDR2 FYNNEI. The CDR3 runs to 15 residues. The CDR3, as DNA: TGTGCCAGCAGTGAAACTAGCGGGGCCCAAGAGACCCAGTACTTC. Translated: CASSETSGAQETQYF.

The rearrangement joins TRBV5-1 to TRBJ2-3; D is ambiguous. The germline V gene has CDR1 SGHRS and CDR2 YFSETQ. V lost 0 bases to trimming and J lost 5 bases, with 7 bases between them. This CDR3 region has 13 residues. The CDR3 spells CASSLAGKDTQYF. The CDR3 DNA sequence: TGCGCCAGCAGCTTGGCTGGGAAAGATACGCAGTATTTT.

The chain carries TRBV20-1 and TRBJ2-1; 11 nucleotides agree with TRBD2. J was trimmed by 4 bases and V by 1 base; bases with no gene match: 6. The length of the CDR3 is 16 residues. Germline V gives CDR1 DFQATT, CDR2 SNEGSKA (reference sequence). The CDR3 spells CSARGRTSGLYNEQFF. The CDR3 DNA follows: TGCAGTGCTAGAGGTCGGACTAGCGGGCTTTACAATGAGCAGTTCTTC.

This rearrangement joins TRBV6-1 to TRBJ2-5, with 10 positions matching TRBD2. CDR1 and CDR2 (germline): MNHNS, SASEGT. The CDR3 totals 18 residues. Trimming at V came to 6 bases and at J to 1 base, leaving 14 bases not matched to a gene. Here the CDR3 DNA reads TGTGCCAGCAGCCGTTGGGTAGCGGGGGGCGCCCTCCAAGAGACCCAGTACTTC. It specifies CASSRWVAGGALQETQYF.

The chain is built from TRBV20-1 and TRBJ1-6, with no clear D. Germline assignment: CDR1 DFQATT and CDR2 SNEGSKA (reference sequence). Deletions cut 3 bases from V and 5 bases from J, with 8 bases between. CDR3 length: 13 residues. For the CDR3, the DNA is TGCAGTGCTAGGCGGTCGGATAATTCACCCCTCCACTTT. It translates to CSARRSDNSPLHF.

V and J are TRBV29-1 and TRBJ2-7; possible D gene TRBD2, 6 bases. The CDR3 has 17 residues. V lost 3 bases, J lost 1 base, and 22 bases lay in between. Germline CDR1 reads SQVTM; CDR2 reads ANQGSEA. For the CDR3, the DNA is TGCAGCGTTGATTCACGGGGGACGGCGCGGGCGTCCTACGAGCAGTACTTC. Translated, it gives CSVDSRGTARASYEQYF.

The chain links TRBV20-1 to TRBJ1-2; D is unclear. The CDR3 sequence is 12 residues long. The germline V gene encodes CDR1 DFQATT and CDR2 SNEGSKA (reference sequence). V dropped 5 bases and J dropped 4 bases, with 11 bases sitting between them. In DNA, the CDR3 is TGCAGTGCTGTGGACGGAAGCTATGGCTACACCTTC. Amino acids: CSAVDGSYGYTF.

The chain links TRBV20-1 to TRBJ2-5; no definite D call. Germline V lookup: CDR1 DFQATT, CDR2 SNEGSKA (reference sequence). The CDR3 is 14 amino acids. V lost 0 bases to trimming and J lost 4 bases, with 12 bases between them. CDR3 region: CSARDAVGRETQYF. CDR3 DNA: TGCAGTGCTAGAGATGCGGTAGGGCGAGAGACCCAGTACTTC.

Worth noting for this clonotype: This clone may be a read error of a much larger clone one base away. The CDR3 nucleotides read TGTGTCAGTAGTATCGGGACTCTACGAGAAGAGACCCAGTACTTC. Translating gives CVSSIGTLREETQYF. J is TRBJ2-5 and V is TRBV19, with a weak D call TRBD2 (6 bases). Germline CDR1 reads LNHDA; CDR2 reads SQIVND (reference sequence). CDR3 length: 15 residues.

This rearrangement joins TRBV12-3 or TRBV12-4 to TRBJ2-3, with 8 nucleotides matching TRBD2. The length of the CDR3 is 14 residues. V gave up 8 bases and J gave up 4 bases; unmatched junction bases: 8. The CDR3: CASSSGGGPDTQYF. The CDR3 DNA follows: TGTGCCAGCTCTTCGGGCGGGGGGCCAGATACGCAGTATTTT.

The chain employs TRBV20-1 and TRBJ2-4; TRBD1 matches 9 bases. In germline, CDR1 is DFQATT, CDR2 SNEGSKA (reference sequence). The CDR3 extends over 14 amino acids. Trimming cost V 3 bases and J 6 bases; bases outside gene matches: 6. The CDR3 DNA sequence: TGCAGTGCTAGGGCGGGACAGGGTGTAAACATTCAGTACTTC. It specifies CSARAGQGVNIQYF.

The rearrangement joins TRBV7-2 to TRBJ1-2; possibly TRBD1 for D (5 bases). V lost 1 base and J lost 5, with 14 bases in between. Germline V gives CDR1 SGHTA, CDR2 FQGNSA. The CDR3 covers 15 residues. The CDR3 DNA follows: TGTGCCAGCAGCTTAGACGCCAGGGCGGAATATGGCTACACCTTC. It yields the protein CASSLDARAEYGYTF.

The rearrangement links TRBV28 to TRBJ2-1; D ambiguous. The DNA end is more similar to TRBJ2-7, so the J call may be wrong. The CDR3 extends over 13 amino acids. Looked up from germline, CDR1 is MDHEN and CDR2 is SYDVKM. CDR3 sequence reads: CASSFSPPYEQYF. The CDR3 coding sequence is TGTGCCAGCAGTTTTTCGCCACCCTACGAGCAGTACTTC.

This clonotype came up many times. V usage is TRBV20-1 and J usage is TRBJ2-7, with TRBD1 matching over 7 bases. Germline loops: CDR1 DFQATT, CDR2 SNEGSKA (reference sequence). There are 12 residues in the CDR3. The trim removed 5 bases at V and 2 bases at J, leaving 3 bases unmatched. The DNA of the CDR3 is TGCAGTGCTGAGGGGACAGCCTACGAGCAGTACTTC. Amino acid sequence: CSAEGTAYEQYF.

The chain joins TRBV12-3 or TRBV12-4 to TRBJ2-5; 8 nucleotides line up with TRBD2. The CDR3 is 16 amino acids. Trimming took 6 bases from V and 2 from J; bases not matched to a gene: 11. The CDR3 loop is CASRASAGGRQETQYF. CDR3 coding DNA: TGTGCCAGCAGAGCGTCCGCGGGGGGTCGGCAAGAGACCCAGTACTTC.

CDR3 region: CASSAVSGGETQYF. The DNA for the CDR3 is TGTGCCAGCAGTGCCGTTTCAGGAGGGGAGACCCAGTACTTC. This chain links TRBV2 with TRBJ2-5, with D perhaps TRBD2 (6 bases). Germline V gives CDR1 SNHLY, CDR2 FYNNEI. V dropped 4 bases and J dropped 5 bases, with 14 bases sitting between them. CDR3 length equals 14 residues.

This clonotype occurred a few times. The chain's CDR3 is CASGTVQETQYF. DNA for the CDR3: TGCGCCAGCGGGACTGTCCAAGAGACCCAGTACTTC. The chain carries TRBV5-1 and TRBJ2-5; maybe TRBD2 (6 bases). CDR3 length: 12 residues. Trimming took 7 bases from V and 1 from J, leaving 8 bases between them. Germline CDR1 and CDR2: SGHRS and YFSETQ.

This clonotype has just a few counts. This chain links TRBV24-1 with TRBJ2-5; D not resolved. The V end was cut by 3 bases, the J end by 0 bases, with 7 bases between. Germline values: CDR1 KGHDR, CDR2 SFDVKD. The CDR3 length is 14 residues. CDR3 DNA sequence: TGTGCCACCAGTGATCCCGGAAACCAAGAGACCCAGTACTTC. Protein sequence: CATSDPGNQETQYF.

V gene TRBV12-3 or TRBV12-4 combines with J gene TRBJ2-3; 7 bases agree with TRBD2. This CDR3 region has 14 residues. The junction had 10 bases not matched to a gene; V was cut back by 8 bases and J by 5 bases. The CDR3 DNA is TGTGCCAGCCTCTGGGGGGGTAATATAGATACGCAGTATTTT. The encoded protein is CASLWGGNIDTQYF.

The DNA of the CDR3 is TGTGCCAGCAACACGGCCGGGCCAGACAATGAGCAGTTCTTC. It translates to CASNTAGPDNEQFF. This chain links TRBV28 with TRBJ2-1; D not resolved. CDR3 size: 14 residues. Germline CDR1 is MDHEN and CDR2 is SYDVKM. Trimming left V 7 bases short and J 5 bases short, with 15 bases between.

This sequence joins TRBV11-2 and TRBJ1-2, with 9 bases that match TRBD1. The CDR3 length is 14 residues. Germline CDR1 reads SGHAT; CDR2 reads FQNNGV. Trimming cost V 4 bases and J 4 bases; bases outside gene matches: 4. CDR3 DNA sequence: TGTGCCAGCAGCTCAAACAGGGGGCCCTATGGCTACACCTTC. The encoded protein is CASSSNRGPYGYTF.

The table lists this clonotype with a count of one. CDR3 loop: CASSLVLPGTGELFF. The CDR3 bases are TGTGCCAGCAGTTTAGTTCTTCCGGGCACCGGGGAGCTGTTTTTT. The V and J genes are TRBV12-3 or TRBV12-4 and TRBJ2-2; no clear D. V was clipped by 1 base and J by 4 bases, with 10 bases between them. The CDR3 extends over 15 amino acids.

The chain employs TRBV4-2 and TRBJ2-5, with D unresolved. The V and J ends lost 0 bases and 0 bases respectively, with 8 bases between them. The CDR3 has 15 residues. Germline V gene lookup returns CDR1 LGHNA and CDR2 YNFKEQ. The CDR3 sequence: CASSQDRNNQETQYF. CDR3 DNA sequence: TGTGCCAGCAGCCAAGATAGGAATAACCAAGAGACCCAGTACTTC.

The V gene is TRBV4-1, the J gene TRBJ1-4, with D unclear. Germline V lookup: CDR1 MGHRA, CDR2 YSYEKL. CDR3 length: 18 residues. With 1 base removed from V and 4 bases from J, the gap between germline ends came to 19 bases. This CDR3 reads CASSQGPTTTLSNEKLFF. CDR3 nucleotides: TGCGCCAGCAGCCAAGGCCCGACTACAACTCTGAGTAATGAAAAACTGTTTTTT.

The chain uses TRBV12-3 or TRBV12-4 and TRBJ2-7; D is perhaps TRBD1 (6 bases). The J call is doubtful: the DNA matches TRBJ2-1 better. This CDR3 is 14 amino acids long. CDR3 nucleotides: TGTGCCAGCAGTCCACGGACAGTTTCAGGCGAGCAGTTCTTC. It yields the protein CASSPRTVSGEQFF.

This clonotype has at least ten counts. V is TRBV7-9 and J is TRBJ2-3, with D possibly matching TRBD2 (5 bases). Germline-derived CDR1 and CDR2 are SEHNR and FQNEAQ (reference sequence). The length of the CDR3 is 15 residues. Trimming took 3 bases from V and 1 from J, leaving 11 bases between them. The CDR3 DNA sequence: TGTGCCAGCAGCTTCTCACTAGTAGGCACAGATACGCAGTATTTT. Translating it yields CASSFSLVGTDTQYF.

The V call is TRBV28, the J call TRBJ2-1; 10 bases match TRBD2. The CDR3 has 15 residues. Trimming cost V 2 bases and J 14 bases; bases outside gene matches: 12. Germline-derived CDR1 and CDR2 are MDHEN and SYDVKM. CDR3 bases: TGTGCCAGCAGTTTAGGTGGAGCGGGGGGGCGCGGCAAGTTCTTC. Residues: CASSLGGAGGRGKFF.

The chain uses TRBV14 and TRBJ2-3; a possible D gene is TRBD1 (6 bases). This CDR3 spans 15 amino acids. V gave up 6 bases and J gave up 2 bases, with 15 bases separating them. Per germline, CDR1 SGHDN and CDR2 FVKESK. The CDR3 nucleotides are TGTGCCAGCAGACCGACGGGACATCTCACAGATACGCAGTATTTT. Translating gives CASRPTGHLTDTQYF.

The chain uses TRBV6-1 and TRBJ2-4; 7 nucleotides match TRBD1. J lost 4 bases, V lost 6 bases, and 6 bases had no gene match. Germline-derived CDR1 and CDR2 are MNHNS and SASEGT. The CDR3 totals 14 residues. The CDR3 DNA is TGTGCCAGCAGCCACCGGGACAGAAAAAACATTCAGTACTTC. This encodes CASSHRDRKNIQYF.

There are a few counts of this clonotype. This chain joins TRBV3-1 and TRBJ2-4, with 7 bases aligning to TRBD2. In germline, CDR1 is LGHDT, CDR2 YNNKEL (reference sequence). The CDR3 loop spans 13 amino acids. Trimming at V came to 4 bases and at J to 8 bases, leaving 5 bases not matched to a gene. This chain's CDR3 is CASSLRLADIQYF. The CDR3 DNA reads as TGTGCCAGCAGCCTCCGGCTAGCGGACATTCAGTACTTC.

This clonotype was recorded many times. The chain combines TRBV5-6 with TRBJ2-4; D gene unclear. Germline CDR1 is SGHDT and CDR2 is YYEEEE. Trimming removed 7 bases from V and 0 bases from J, with 11 bases in between. The CDR3 is 14 amino acids. CDR3 nucleotide sequence: TGTGCCAGCGCCTTGTGGCTAGCCAAAAACATTCAGTACTTC. Protein product: CASALWLAKNIQYF.

This clonotype was counted between two and nine times. The J gene is TRBJ2-3, the V gene TRBV3-1; D is unresolved. The CDR3 consists of 16 residues. Per germline, CDR1 LGHDT and CDR2 YNNKEL (reference sequence). Trimming took 1 base from V and 5 from J, leaving 16 bases between them. The CDR3 region is CASSQGLGGTGDTQYF. As DNA, the CDR3 is TGTGCCAGCAGCCAAGGGCTGGGCGGAACGGGAGATACGCAGTATTTT.